This T cell receptor beta chain was identified in a study of early T cells in non-severe SARS-CoV-2 infection. Unique molecular identifiers were added to individual cDNA molecules. TCRdb analysed the 5' RACE reads with MiXCR anew, one entry per CDR3 protein. The top ten clones hold approximately 4.8% of a sample with about 80,000 distinct CDR3 sequences, approximately 10% of them seen once. Losses at the gene ends were 4 bases for V and 8 bases for J; bases not matched to a gene: 5. Germline V lookup: CDR1 LNHNV, CDR2 YYDKDF (reference sequence). CDR3 length equals 15 residues. Comment on this clonotype: Antigen: not known.

Notes on the study in general: Matching results from VDJdb favored anti-spike CD8 responses, leaving private and CD4 specificities undetected.

The rearrangement links TRBV15 to TRBJ1-6; 10 nucleotides agree with TRBD1. Sample: whole blood. This clonotype originated in an adult who was a healthcare worker with PCR-confirmed SARS-CoV-2 infection or an uninfected control (not recorded which). CDR3 bases: TGTGCCACCAGCACTAAGACAGGGGGCTATTCACCCCTCCACTTT. As protein: CATSTKTGGYSPLHF.